A single sample gave rise to the 21 T cell receptor beta chains below, sequenced in a study of regulatory T cells in long-lasting Graves disease (dated by TCRdb to 2020 to 2023). Library preparation used multiplex PCR. Sequencing was performed on an Illumina HiSeq 4000. CDR3 regions were amplified by Arm-PCR with iRepertoire HTBI primers to construct TCR beta libraries. TCRdb reran the public reads through fastp at Q25 and MiXCR, keeping productive beta chains. Identical CDR3 protein sequences are pooled into one entry, listed with their most common genes and DNA. The sample table records about 420,000 distinct CDR3 sequences; roughly a quarter of these occur just once. The ten largest account for roughly 26% of the sample. The sample's time point, from its label and the paper: persistent/refractory GD, antithyroid drugs over 5 years with positive TRAb. For both TCR sequencing and RNA sequencing, RNA was extracted from PBMCs using TRIzol.

The sample consisted of peripheral blood mononuclear cells (PBMCs), taken when the disease was refractory, from a patient treated with antithyroid drugs. These receptors were obtained from a female donor with Graves disease.

V and J are TRBV19 and TRBJ2-2; D is uncertain. The CDR3 covers 13 residues. Per germline, CDR1 LNHDA and CDR2 SQIVND (reference sequence). Trimming shortened V by 2 bases and J by 6 bases, and 7 bases separated the two germline ends. The CDR3 loop reads CASSITGSGELFF. The CDR3 DNA follows: TGTGCCAGTAGTATAACTGGGTCCGGGGAGCTGTTTTTT.

This clonotype has at least ten counts. V is TRBV19 and J is TRBJ2-5; 15 nucleotides line up with TRBD2. Germline V gene data show CDR1 as LNHDA and CDR2 as SQIVND (reference sequence). With V trimmed by 2 bases and J by 1 base, 17 bases remained unmatched. This CDR3 region has 22 residues. CDR3 residues: CASSIRGPGTSGRLIIQETQYF. The CDR3 region has the DNA TGTGCCAGTAGTATAAGGGGTCCCGGGACTAGCGGGAGGCTCATCATCCAAGAGACCCAGTACTTC.

The CDR3 DNA sequence: TGTGCCAGCACCGACAGGGCCGGCACTGAAGCTTTCTTT. It codes for CASTDRAGTEAFF. This chain connects TRBV5-6 to TRBJ1-1; 7 bases agree with TRBD1. The CDR3 length is 13 residues. Trimming took 6 bases from V and 4 from J; bases not matched to a gene: 6. Per germline, CDR1 SGHDT and CDR2 YYEEEE.

This chain joins TRBV15 and TRBJ2-2; D is undetermined. CDR3 length: 17 amino acids. V lost 0 bases, J lost 8 bases, and 19 bases lay in between. Germline values: CDR1 LNHNV, CDR2 YYDKDF (reference sequence). In DNA, the CDR3 is TGTGCCACCAGCAGAGATTTCTCAACCCCGACTGGAGGGGAGCTGTTTTTT. Protein product: CATSRDFSTPTGGELFF. Combining the CDR3 with reference TRBV15 and TRBJ2-2 gives the whole variable domain DAMVIQNPRYQVTQFGKPVTLSCSQTLNHNVMYWYQQKSSQAPKLLFHYYDKDFNNEADTPDNFQSRRPNTSFCFLDIRSPGLGDTAMYLCATSRDFSTPTGGELFFGEGSRLTVL.

At least ten counts were recorded for this clonotype. The chain joins TRBV20-1 to TRBJ1-1; the match to TRBD1 covers 9 bases. The CDR3 sequence is 12 residues long. Germline CDR1 reads DFQATT; CDR2 reads SNEGSKA (reference sequence). Trimming cost V 7 bases and J 6 bases; bases outside gene matches: 6. In DNA, the CDR3 is TGCAGTGTTGGACAGGGGACCCCTGAAGCTTTCTTT. This sequence encodes CSVGQGTPEAFF.

This clonotype has a count of ten or more. The chain joins TRBV28 to TRBJ2-5; possibly TRBD1 for D (6 bases). CDR1 is MDHEN and CDR2 is SYDVKM in the germline V gene. The CDR3 contains 14 residues. The V and J ends lost 6 bases and 6 bases respectively, with 17 bases between them. The chain's CDR3 is CASSHRAQWKTQYF. Here the CDR3 DNA reads TGTGCCAGCAGCCACAGGGCCCAATGGAAGACCCAGTACTTC. The variable domain in full, with the rest retrieved from reference TRBV28 and TRBJ2-5, is DVKVTQSSRYLVKRTGEKVFLECVQDMDHENMFWYRQDPGLGLRLIYFSYDVKMKEKGDIPEGYSVSREKKERFSLILESASTNQTSMYLCASSHRAQWKTQYFGPGTRLLVL.

The chain employs TRBV7-2 and TRBJ2-7, with a tentative D call TRBD2 (6 bases). The V gene lost 2 bases and the J gene lost 3 bases, with 14 bases spanning the gap. Per the germline V gene, CDR1 is SGHTA and CDR2 is FQGNSA. The CDR3 totals 15 residues. This CDR3 is CASSLLQVGGYEQYF. The CDR3 region has the DNA TGTGCCAGCAGCTTATTGCAGGTGGGAGGCTACGAGCAGTACTTC.

V usage is TRBV5-1 and J usage is TRBJ2-7, with 8 nucleotides matching TRBD1. This CDR3 contains 14 residues. Trimming removed 0 bases from V and 6 bases from J; junction bases left unmatched: 5. Per the germline V gene, CDR1 is SGHRS and CDR2 is YFSETQ. The CDR3 DNA reads TGCGCCAGCAGCTTGGGGGCTACAGGGGGCGAGCAGTACTTC. It is translated as CASSLGATGGEQYF.

The chain combines TRBV7-9 with TRBJ2-3, with 9 nucleotides matching TRBD1. V shed 8 bases, J shed 5 bases, and the junction held 11 bases outside the gene matches. This CDR3 region has 15 residues. CDR1 SEHNR and CDR2 FQNEAQ come from the germline V gene (reference sequence). The CDR3 nucleotides read TGTGCCAGCGGAACAGGGGGCTTGGGGGGAGATACGCAGTATTTT. It is translated as CASGTGGLGGDTQYF.

The CDR3 sequence is CAISDSKAGGYEQYF. The CDR3 nucleotides are TGTGCCATCAGTGACTCTAAAGCGGGAGGGTACGAGCAGTACTTC. This chain uses TRBV10-3 with TRBJ2-7; 10 bases are a match to TRBD2. The CDR3 loop spans 15 amino acids. The V gene's germline CDR1 is ENHRY and CDR2 SYGVKD. V shed 3 bases, J shed 4 bases, and the junction held 6 bases outside the gene matches.

V gene TRBV3-1 combines with J gene TRBJ1-5; a possible D gene is TRBD1 (5 bases). Germline V CDR1 and CDR2: LGHDT, YNNKEL (reference sequence). The ends were cut back, 1 base at V and 7 bases at J, with 11 bases in the middle. The CDR3 extends over 14 amino acids. The CDR3 DNA reads TGTGCCAGCAGCCAAGGGGGGGGATTACAGCCCCAGCATTTT. Translation: CASSQGGGLQPQHF.

This clonotype has at least ten counts. The CDR3 DNA sequence: TGTGCCAGCAGGAAGGCCCGTTTGGGGACAAACGAGCAGTACTTC. This encodes CASRKARLGTNEQYF. V is TRBV27 and J is TRBJ2-7, with TRBD1 as a possible D gene (6 bases). Per germline, CDR1 MNHEY and CDR2 SMNVEV (reference sequence). V lost 6 bases, J lost 5 bases, and 20 bases lay in between. This CDR3 is built from 15 residues.

The rearrangement joins TRBV4-3 to TRBJ2-5, with 11 bases lining up with TRBD2. Germline CDR1 and CDR2: LGHNA and YSLEER. After removal of 1 base from V and 1 base from J, the junction contained 5 bases not matched to a gene. This CDR3 is 17 amino acids long. The CDR3 is CASSQGASGRSQETQYF. The CDR3 bases are TGCGCCAGCAGCCAAGGTGCTAGCGGGAGGTCCCAAGAGACCCAGTACTTC.

As for this clonotype: Germline is not matched at one junction end, which may reflect a read error. The CDR3 coding sequence is TGTGTCAGCTCACCTTCGGGACCCCAAGAGACCCAGTACTTC. Translation: CVSSPSGPQETQYF. The rearrangement joins TRBV18 to TRBJ2-5, with D tentatively TRBD1 or TRBD2 (5 bases each). The CDR3 totals 14 residues. The germline V gene encodes CDR1 KGHSH and CDR2 LQKENI.

V gene TRBV20-1 combines with J gene TRBJ2-7; a weak D match, TRBD1 (6 bases). Germline V gene data show CDR1 as DFQATT and CDR2 as SNEGSKA (reference sequence). The germline V and J ends were trimmed by 3 bases and 2 bases, with 11 bases remaining between them. There are 13 residues in the CDR3. The CDR3 is CSARGEGAYEQYF. The CDR3 region has the DNA TGCAGTGCTAGGGGCGAGGGGGCCTACGAGCAGTACTTC.

This clonotype was detected a few times. The chain has TRBV11-2 and TRBJ2-2, with 11 positions matching TRBD2. Germline assignment: CDR1 SGHAT and CDR2 FQNNGV. The CDR3 has 18 amino acids. V lost 1 base and J lost 7; bases outside the gene matches: 11. The CDR3 DNA reads TGTGCCAGCAGCTTAGGGATAGCGGGAGGGCTGAAGGTCGGGGAGCTGTTTTTT. Protein: CASSLGIAGGLKVGELFF.

This clonotype was counted at least ten times. The chain couples TRBV20-1 to TRBJ1-5; the D is unclear. With 6 bases removed from V and 4 bases from J, the gap between germline ends came to 16 bases. Per the germline V gene, CDR1 is DFQATT and CDR2 is SNEGSKA (reference sequence). This CDR3 has 14 residues. This chain's CDR3 is CSASPRVANQPQHF. In DNA form, the CDR3 reads TGCAGTGCGAGCCCCCGGGTCGCAAATCAGCCCCAGCATTTT.

This clonotype was detected ten times or more. The V and J genes are TRBV15 and TRBJ1-4; D is ambiguous. Per the germline V gene, CDR1 is LNHNV and CDR2 is YYDKDF (reference sequence). V was cut by 4 bases and J by 12 bases, with 15 bases left in between. This CDR3 contains 13 residues. This CDR3 reads CATSIKAARELFF. The CDR3 nucleotides are TGTGCCACCAGCATCAAAGCGGCCCGGGAACTGTTTTTT. The complete variable domain, with remaining parts taken from reference TRBV15 and TRBJ1-4, reads DAMVIQNPRYQVTQFGKPVTLSCSQTLNHNVMYWYQQKSSQAPKLLFHYYDKDFNNEADTPDNFQSRRPNTSFCFLDIRSPGLGDTAMYLCATSIKAARELFFGSGTQLSVL.

Only a few counts were recorded for this clonotype. J is TRBJ2-5 and V is TRBV5-8; the D gene is possibly TRBD1 (6 bases). The CDR3 consists of 15 residues. Trimming left V 0 bases short and J 6 bases short, with 15 bases between. The V gene's germline CDR1 is SGHTS and CDR2 YDEGEE. CDR3 nucleotide sequence: TGTGCCAGCAGCTTGGTTGTTATGGACAGTCAGACCCAGTACTTC. Encoded protein: CASSLVVMDSQTQYF.

This clonotype was observed at least ten times. The chain combines TRBV12-3 or TRBV12-4 with TRBJ1-1; D remains ambiguous. There are 12 residues in the CDR3. V lost 8 bases and J 5 bases, leaving 12 bases between the germline ends. CDR3 sequence reads: CASGNTETEAFF. In DNA, the CDR3 is TGTGCCAGCGGTAACACCGAGACTGAAGCTTTCTTT.

This clonotype showed up just a few times. CDR3 nucleotide sequence: TGTGCCAGCAGCCGGCGGACTGATAATTCACCCCTCCACTTT. Translated: CASSRRTDNSPLHF. The V and J genes are TRBV28 and TRBJ1-6; the D is unclear. From germline, CDR1 is MDHEN and CDR2 SYDVKM. The CDR3 runs to 14 residues. The V end lost 6 bases, the J end lost 5 bases, and 11 bases lay between the germline ends.